One TCR beta chain is described in this entry. The antigen is undetermined. This sample was taken from a study of cytomegalovirus exposure and HLA in healthy donors. The PCR was carried out with 60 Vbeta primers and 13 Jbeta primers. TCRdb's copy holds only in-frame clones and misses some; the assay was immunoSEQ multiplex PCR. The sample lists over 150,000 clones; roughly 80% were seen once. The CDR3 sequence is 15 residues long. Germline V CDR1 and CDR2: SGDLS, YYNGEE. Findings of the study overall: More clonal expansion characterized HLA-associated TCR beta chains than equally common others in a later analysis. Among immune exposure information, only CMV serostatus was available.

Specimen: PBMCs. The TCR comes from a man between 18 and 29 years old in good health and CMV-seronegative. The rearrangement uses TRBV9 and TRBJ2-5; the D gene is possibly TRBD2 (5 bases). Near its end, the DNA agrees better with TRBJ2-7, so the J call may be wrong. The CDR3 DNA follows: TGTGCCAGCAGCGTAGAGAGCGGAATCTCCTACGAGCAGTACTTC. Its translation is CASSVESGISYEQYF.